This record covers a single T cell receptor beta chain. Blood samples were obtained at baseline, cycle 4 day 1, and cycle 7 day 1. The table came from immunoSEQ multiplex PCR; TCRdb's copy has only in-frame clones and leaves some out. In the table there are tens of thousands of clones, around 90% of which are singletons. These data originate in a study of OX40 agonist ivuxolimab in advanced cancers. Overall study: In this cohort, patients received ivuxolimab, an agonistic anti-OX40 (CD134) antibody.

The germline V gene encodes CDR1 SNHLY and CDR2 FYNNEI. CDR3 length: 14 amino acids. V was trimmed by 9 bases and J by 0 bases, leaving 12 bases between them. The TCR was taken from an adult with an advanced solid tumor such as melanoma, head and neck, liver or kidney cancer. Specimen: CD4+ or CD8+ T cells sorted from blood, collected in a trial of the OX40 agonist ivuxolimab. The gene calls are TRBV2 and TRBJ2-1, with a possible D match to TRBD1 (5 bases). This chain's CDR3 is CASEARVSYNEQFF. The CDR3 bases are TGTGCCAGTGAGGCCAGGGTCTCCTACAATGAGCAGTTCTTC.